The source of this T cell receptor (beta chain) is a study of glioma-infiltrating T cells. Per the germline V gene, CDR1 is MDHEN and CDR2 is SYDVKM. The CDR3 runs 11 residues. Using RNA template, CDR3s of TCR alpha and beta were amplified with iRepertoire arm-PCR. TCRdb analysed the multiplex PCR reads with MiXCR anew, one entry per CDR3 protein. Of fewer than 200,000 distinct CDR3 sequences listed, roughly 45% were seen once; the top ten hold 5.2%. A remark on this clonotype: Its antigen is as yet unknown. A read error may produce the germline difference seen at one junction end.

Study-wide results and limits: Non-neoplastic patients had below-expected tissue-blood divergence, while all gliomas exceeded expectation. Very few CDR3 sequences were shared between tissue and blood.

Sequencing was performed on glioma tissue, nonneoplastic brain tissue, or PBMCs (not recorded which). The sequence was collected from a human donor with low-grade glioma or glioblastoma, undergoing nonglioma brain surgery, or in good health (not recorded which). V gene TRBV28 combines with J gene TRBJ1-1, with TRBD1 as a possible D gene (5 bases). CDR3 in DNA: TGCGGGGCATGGAGGAACACTGAAGCTTTCTTT. Protein sequence: CGAWRNTEAFF.